The 14 T cell receptor beta chains listed next were all sequenced from one sample in a study of blood T cells in healthy people across ages (dated by TCRdb to between 2014 and 2017). Receptor amplification or capture employed 5' RACE. The sequencer was an Illumina HiSeq 2500. A second about 7 to 11 cycle PCR used a sample-barcoded 5' primer and a J-beta primer mix. The raw public data were reprocessed by TCRdb itself: fastp quality trimming at Q25, MiXCR clonotype calling, in-frame beta chains only. Records with the same CDR3 protein are collapsed into one entry carrying the most frequent genes and DNA. Recorded for this sample are 1.5 million to 2 million distinct CDR3 sequences; 28% of them occurred a single time. Approximately 7.7% of the sample rests with the top ten. Sequencing was done on a sample of blood. These receptors all stem from a woman under 40 in good health.

Only a few counts were recorded for this clonotype. The chain employs TRBV5-1 and TRBJ1-1, with D uncertain. Trimming cost V 0 bases and J 4 bases, with 10 bases left between them. The germline gives CDR1 SGHRS, CDR2 YFSETQ. CDR3 size: 14 residues. CDR3 bases: TGCGCCAGCAGCTTGGTAGGCATGAGCACTGAAGCTTTCTTT. It encodes CASSLVGMSTEAFF.

This clonotype showed up just a few times. The CDR3 loop is CASSEKKGGGEGPYGYTF. In DNA form, the CDR3 reads TGTGCCAGCAGTGAAAAAAAGGGAGGGGGCGAGGGCCCCTATGGCTACACCTTC. The J gene is TRBJ1-2, the V gene TRBV2; 7 bases fit TRBD1. Germline CDR1 reads SNHLY; CDR2 reads FYNNEI. V trimming: 2 bases; J trimming: 4 bases; junction bases outside the gene matches: 16. This CDR3 is built from 18 residues.

J is TRBJ1-2 and V is TRBV2; 8 nucleotides agree with TRBD1. Per germline, CDR1 SNHLY and CDR2 FYNNEI. CDR3 size: 14 residues. V dropped 9 bases and J dropped 6; count of bases not matched to a gene: 12. CDR3 nucleotides: TGTGCCAGTCGGAGGACAGGGACGGGCGATGGCTACACCTTC. Its translation is CASRRTGTGDGYTF.

The rearrangement joins TRBV5-1 to TRBJ2-4; D is ambiguous. V shed 3 bases and J shed 3 bases, with 16 bases lying between them. The CDR3 sequence is 16 residues long. The germline gives CDR1 SGHRS, CDR2 YFSETQ. CDR3 loop: CASSSTHGPVKNIQYF. The CDR3 DNA reads TGCGCCAGCAGCTCGACTCACGGACCTGTCAAAAACATTCAGTACTTC.

This clonotype came up many times. The chain carries TRBV29-1 and TRBJ2-1; 8 bases fit TRBD2. With V trimmed by 1 base and J by 4 bases, 6 bases remained unmatched. CDR1 is SQVTM, CDR2 ANQGSEA, per germline. The CDR3 runs 15 residues. The CDR3 coding sequence is TGCAGCGTTGAAGCGGTAGCGGGGTTATACAATGAGCAGTTCTTC. Translation gives CSVEAVAGLYNEQFF.

This clonotype has a count of ten or more. The V call is TRBV29-1, the J call TRBJ2-3; perhaps TRBD2 as D (6 bases). Looked up from germline, CDR1 is SQVTM and CDR2 is ANQGSEA. The CDR3 consists of 12 residues. Trimming removed 5 bases from V and 10 bases from J, with 16 bases in between. The DNA for the CDR3 is TGCAGCGTTTACTTGGTCCGGGACTCGCAGTATTTT. Protein: CSVYLVRDSQYF.

This clonotype was picked up many times. The chain is built from TRBV28 and TRBJ2-5; 10 positions agree with TRBD2. After removal of 5 bases from V and 2 bases from J, the junction contained 5 bases not matched to a gene. The CDR3 is 15 residues long. The germline V gene has CDR1 MDHEN and CDR2 SYDVKM. The CDR3 loop is CASSPSGRVQETQYF. CDR3 sequence (DNA): TGTGCCAGCAGTCCCAGCGGGAGGGTGCAAGAGACCCAGTACTTC.

The V and J genes are TRBV6-5 and TRBJ2-7; 12 nucleotides align to TRBD2. V lost 4 bases to trimming and J lost 6 bases; unmatched junction nucleotides: 7. Germline V lookup: CDR1 MNHEY, CDR2 SVGAGI. The CDR3 sequence is 15 residues long. The CDR3 DNA follows: TGTGCCAGCAGTTTGACTAGCGGGAGCCCCACCGAGCAGTACTTC. This translates into CASSLTSGSPTEQYF.

The genes are TRBV2 and TRBJ2-1; a weak D match, TRBD2 (5 bases). V was shortened by 1 base and J by 8 bases, with 12 bases between the two germline ends. Germline V gene data show CDR1 as SNHLY and CDR2 as FYNNEI. This CDR3 is 14 amino acids long. In DNA, the CDR3 is TGTGCCAGCAGTGAAGGGCTAGCCGTGTATGAGCAGTTCTTC. It translates to CASSEGLAVYEQFF.

The genes are TRBV29-1 and TRBJ2-2; D ambiguous. The CDR3 consists of 14 residues. The germline V and J ends were trimmed by 4 bases and 4 bases, with 13 bases remaining between them. Looked up from germline, CDR1 is SQVTM and CDR2 is ANQGSEA. The CDR3 here is CSVAALRVTGELFF. The CDR3 DNA reads TGCAGCGTTGCGGCCCTCCGTGTCACCGGGGAGCTGTTTTTT.

The chain carries TRBV7-3 and TRBJ2-5; a possible D gene is TRBD2 (6 bases). Germline V gene data show CDR1 as SGHTA and CDR2 as FQGTGA. CDR3 size: 13 residues. V dropped 3 bases and J dropped 11 bases, with 16 bases sitting between them. The CDR3 sequence is CASSFLRGNEQYF. The DNA of the CDR3 is TGTGCCAGCAGCTTCTTGCGGGGCAATGAGCAGTACTTC.

As regards this clonotype: Sequence at one end of the junction differs from germline and may be a read error. The rearrangement joins TRBV5-6 to TRBJ2-2, with 9 bases aligning to TRBD1. Germline-derived CDR1 and CDR2 are SGHDT and YYEEEE. The CDR3 sequence is 17 residues long. As DNA, the CDR3 is TGTGCCAACAGCCTCAGACAGGGGGTATCGAACACCGGGGAGCTGTTTTTT. Protein sequence: CANSLRQGVSNTGELFF. The complete variable domain, with remaining parts taken from reference TRBV5-6 and TRBJ2-2, reads DAGVTQSPTHLIKTRGQQVTLRCSPKSGHDTVSWYQQALGQGPQFIFQYYEEEERQRGNFPDRFSGHQFPNYSSELNVNALLLGDSALYLCANSLRQGVSNTGELFFGEGSRLTVL.

This clonotype was counted a few times. V usage is TRBV12-3 or TRBV12-4 and J usage is TRBJ2-3; weak D call: TRBD1 (5 bases). This CDR3 region has 17 residues. V was cut by 2 bases and J by 3 bases, with 18 bases left in between. CDR3 in DNA: TGTGCCAGCAGTTTAAGGGCTAGGGGCAAAGGGACAGATACGCAGTATTTT. It yields the protein CASSLRARGKGTDTQYF.

To note about this clonotype: A read error may be the cause here, since a much bigger clone is one base away. V and J are TRBV12-5 and TRBJ2-1; tentatively, D is TRBD1 (7 bases). Germline values: CDR1 LGHNT, CDR2 FRNRAP. V was pared by 1 base and J by 10 bases, with 23 bases between. There are 17 residues in the CDR3. The CDR3 region has the DNA TGTGCTAGTGGTTTGGGCCCTTTTAGCAGGGGGGCATGGGAGCAGTTCTTC. Translated, it gives CASGLGPFSRGAWEQFF.